This is a list of T cell receptor beta chains from one sample in a study of T cell responses to AZD1222 COVID-19 vaccine. Assay: immunoSEQ multiplex PCR; the TCRdb copy retains only in-frame clones and omits some. This sample has about 79,000 clones, with 92% found just once. This material consisted of peripheral blood, taken on day 0 of MenACWY control vaccination. The source is an adult in good health. Each CDR3 is given with its conserved first and last residue. The order of the fields is V gene, J gene, CDR3 protein.

TRBV10-2	TRBJ2-2	CASVGPTGTGELFF
TRBV7-2	TRBJ2-7	CASSLAGTGPLGEQYF
TRBV6-2/TRBV6-3	TRBJ1-5	CASSYETGTGSSRQPQHF
TRBV4-1	TRBJ1-6	CASSQGSDYNSPLHF
TRBV7-9	TRBJ1-5	CASSFQNSNQPQHF
TRBV25-1	TRBJ1-3	CASSSSLSGNTIYF
TRBV7-7	TRBJ2-5	CASSSTQVGTQYF
TRBV12-3/TRBV12-4	TRBJ1-1	CASSLDLNTEAFF
TRBV5-6	TRBJ2-2	CASSLILGETGELFF
TRBV28	TRBJ2-1	CASGASGGSYNEQFF
TRBV27	TRBJ2-2	CASSPIGGYVGELFF
TRBV5-1	TRBJ1-1	CASSLVQANTEAFF
TRBV5-6	TRBJ2-7	CASSLLGGSRIYEQYF
TRBV7-2	TRBJ2-7	CASTRQGSSYEQYF
TRBV4-2	TRBJ2-1	CASSQDNSYNEQFF
TRBV5-6	TRBJ1-2	CASSFPTGDYGYTF
TRBV19	TRBJ1-2	CASRSGTGIGYTF
TRBV6-5	TRBJ1-2	CASSTKFGNYGYTF
TRBV19	TRBJ2-5	CASSIVAGGMETQYF
TRBV7-9	TRBJ1-3	CASSLSGQLYGNTIYF
TRBV25-1	TRBJ1-6	CASSENWDSPLHF
TRBV6-2/TRBV6-3	TRBJ2-7	CASSRLDTYEQYF